A single sample is the source of the 30 T cell receptor beta chains below, sequenced in a study of blood T cell repertoires in COVID-19. Only in-frame clones appear in the TCRdb table, and some are missing; sequencing was by immunoSEQ multiplex PCR. The sample has 250,000 to 300,000 clones; 80% to 90% are singletons. Material: peripheral blood. These receptors all stem from a woman between 35 and 50 years old who had recovered from COVID-19.

V usage is TRBV11-2 and J usage is TRBJ2-2; tentative D call: TRBD2 (6 bases). CDR3 length: 14 residues. CDR1 SGHAT and CDR2 FQNNGV come from the germline V gene. Trimming took 2 bases from V and 4 from J, leaving 8 bases between them. The CDR3 reads CASSLRDSTGELFF. CDR3 bases: TGTGCCAGCAGCTTAAGGGACTCCACCGGGGAGCTGTTTTTT. Using reference TRBV11-2 and TRBJ2-2 for the parts outside the CDR3, the full variable domain is EAGVAQSPRYKIIEKRQSVAFWCNPISGHATLYWYQQILGQGPKLLIQFQNNGVVDDSQLPKDRFSAERLKGVDSTLKIQPAKLEDSAVYLCASSLRDSTGELFFGEGSRLTVL.

V gene TRBV19 combines with J gene TRBJ1-5; TRBD1 is a possible D gene (6 bases). The CDR3 loop spans 15 amino acids. Germline V CDR1 and CDR2: LNHDA, SQIVND (reference sequence). V lost 4 bases, J lost 3 bases, and 13 bases lay in between. CDR3 region: CASSRQTGINQPQHF. The DNA of the CDR3 is TGTGCCAGTAGTAGACAAACAGGGATCAATCAGCCCCAGCATTTT. The full variable domain, completed using reference TRBV19 and TRBJ1-5, is DGGITQSPKYLFRKEGQNVTLSCEQNLNHDAMYWYRQDPGQGLRLIYYSQIVNDFQKGDIAEGYSVSREKKESFPLTVTSAQKNPTAFYLCASSRQTGINQPQHFGDGTRLSIL.

The count of this clone is one. V usage is TRBV25-1 and J usage is TRBJ1-1; possibly TRBD1 for D (5 bases). Germline CDR1 reads MGHDK; CDR2 reads SYGVNS. Deletions cut 4 bases from V and 5 bases from J, with 14 bases between. The CDR3 runs to 14 residues. The CDR3 DNA follows: TGTGCCAGCAGTGCCGGGACTCTAGGGACTGAAGCTTTCTTT. Translating it yields CASSAGTLGTEAFF.

A few counts support this clone. The CDR3 DNA sequence: TGTGCCAGCAGCCGGAGTAGTATGAGCGGGGAACAGACCGGGGAGCTGTTTTTT. Translating gives CASSRSSMSGEQTGELFF. The chain combines TRBV7-6 with TRBJ2-2; 7 bases line up with TRBD2. In germline, CDR1 is SGHVS, CDR2 FNYEAQ. Trimming removed 5 bases from V and 5 bases from J; junction bases left unmatched: 17. This CDR3 spans 18 amino acids.

The table lists this clone with a count of one. This chain joins TRBV14 and TRBJ1-6; D gene uncertain. CDR1 SGHDN and CDR2 FVKESK come from the germline V gene. V dropped 0 bases and J dropped 7 bases, with 10 bases sitting between them. The CDR3 runs 15 residues. The CDR3 DNA is TGTGCCAGCAGCCAAGAACGAGACACAAATTCACCCCTCCACTTT. As protein: CASSQERDTNSPLHF.

The CDR3 sequence: CASSLSPGEETQYF. The CDR3 DNA is TGTGCCAGCAGCCTGTCTCCCGGGGAAGAGACCCAGTACTTC. The chain combines TRBV11-2 with TRBJ2-5; a possible D gene is TRBD2 (5 bases). The germline CDR1 and CDR2 sequences are SGHAT and FQNNGV. The CDR3 is made up of 14 amino acids. Trimming shortened V by 5 bases and J by 3 bases, and 13 bases separated the two germline ends.

V gene TRBV5-4 combines with J gene TRBJ1-1, with D unresolved. The germline V and J ends were trimmed by 3 bases and 0 bases, with 9 bases remaining between them. Germline-derived CDR1 and CDR2 are SGHNT and YYREEE (reference sequence). The CDR3 is 14 amino acids. The CDR3 DNA is TGTGCCAGCAGCTCGCCGGTCATGAACACTGAAGCTTTCTTT. This encodes CASSSPVMNTEAFF.

The CDR3 nucleotides are TGTGCCAGCAGCTTCCCCTCCGGGGCCAACGTCCTGACTTTC. Amino acid sequence: CASSFPSGANVLTF. The V gene is TRBV7-2, the J gene TRBJ2-6; D not certain. The V and J ends lost 3 bases and 4 bases respectively, with 7 bases between them. The germline V gene encodes CDR1 SGHTA and CDR2 FQGNSA. CDR3 size: 14 residues.

This clone was recorded once. The V call is TRBV5-5, the J call TRBJ2-1; 10 bases are a match to TRBD1. Germline-derived CDR1 and CDR2 are SGHKS and YYEKEE (reference sequence). The CDR3 has 15 amino acids. Losses at the gene ends were 0 bases for V and 8 bases for J; bases not matched to a gene: 5. The CDR3 region has the DNA TGTGCCAGCAGCTTGGCAGGACAGGGGGTCTATGAGCAGTTCTTC. Its protein product is CASSLAGQGVYEQFF.

The chain employs TRBV3-1 (or the pseudogene TRBV3-2) and TRBJ2-1, with 8 bases aligning to TRBD2. There are 14 residues in the CDR3. Germline lookup yields CDR1 LGHDT and CDR2 YNNKEL (reference sequence). Trimming cost V 1 base and J 6 bases; bases outside gene matches: 2. The CDR3 bases are TGTGCCAGCAGCCAAGCCGGGAGGGCCAATGAGCAGTTCTTC. It codes for CASSQAGRANEQFF.

V and J are TRBV24-1 and TRBJ2-3; TRBD2 agrees at 7 bases. With V trimmed by 5 bases and J by 0 bases, 16 bases remained unmatched. The germline CDR1 and CDR2 sequences are KGHDR and SFDVKD. This CDR3 has 19 amino acids. CDR3 coding DNA: TGTGCCACCAGTGTGGGGGTTGCAACCAGCGGGACGAGCACAGATACGCAGTATTTT. This translates into CATSVGVATSGTSTDTQYF.

V gene TRBV20-1 combines with J gene TRBJ2-5; no definite D call. V shed 3 bases and J shed 7 bases, with 6 bases lying between them. Looked up from germline, CDR1 is DFQATT and CDR2 is SNEGSKA (reference sequence). There are 10 residues in the CDR3. DNA of the CDR3: TGCAGTGCTAGTCCAGGGACCCAGTACTTC. This sequence encodes CSASPGTQYF.

The chain carries TRBV28 and TRBJ2-3, with 7 bases that match TRBD1. This CDR3 has 14 residues. Trimming at V came to 6 bases and at J to 1 base, leaving 4 bases not matched to a gene. The germline V gene has CDR1 MDHEN and CDR2 SYDVKM. The CDR3 DNA is TGTGCCAGCAGCGGGACAGCTCGCACAGATACGCAGTATTTT. Amino acids: CASSGTARTDTQYF.

The rearrangement joins TRBV6-1 to TRBJ1-2, with D unclear. Trimming shortened V by 3 bases and J by 4 bases, and 6 bases separated the two germline ends. Germline CDR1 and CDR2: MNHNS and SASEGT. This CDR3 region has 12 residues. As DNA, the CDR3 is TGTGCCAGCAGTGAGAGCGGCTATGGCTACACCTTC. It translates to CASSESGYGYTF.

V is TRBV2 and J is TRBJ1-3; the match to TRBD1 covers 8 bases. The CDR3 runs 16 residues. V trimming: 3 bases; J trimming: 2 bases; junction bases outside the gene matches: 6. The germline V gene has CDR1 SNHLY and CDR2 FYNNEI. The CDR3 coding sequence is TGTGCCAGCAGTGACGACAGGGGAGTTGCTGGAAACACCATATATTTT. Protein sequence: CASSDDRGVAGNTIYF. Variable domain in full (rest from reference TRBV2 and TRBJ1-3): EPEVTQTPSHQVTQMGQEVILRCVPISNHLYFYWYRQILGQKVEFLVSFYNNEISEKSEIFDDQFSVERPDGSNFTLKIRSTKLEDSAMYFCASSDDRGVAGNTIYFGEGSWLTVV.

Only one count was recorded for this clone. This sequence joins TRBV6-6 and TRBJ1-2; 10 nucleotides agree with TRBD1. After removal of 5 bases from V and 0 bases from J, the junction contained 9 bases not matched to a gene. Germline lookup yields CDR1 MNHNY and CDR2 SVGAGI (reference sequence). This CDR3 has 17 amino acids. The CDR3 DNA is TGTGCCAGCAGTCCACGACAGGGGGCGCTTGCTAACTATGGCTACACCTTC. This gives the protein CASSPRQGALANYGYTF.

V gene TRBV19 combines with J gene TRBJ2-3; 9 nucleotides match TRBD1. J gave up 5 bases and V 5 bases, and 11 bases lay outside the gene matches. CDR3 length: 16 residues. Per germline, CDR1 LNHDA and CDR2 SQIVND (reference sequence). CDR3 nucleotides: TGTGCCAGTAGTTCCGCCGGGACAGGGTTCGGAGATACGCAGTATTTT. As protein: CASSSAGTGFGDTQYF. Supplemented by reference TRBV19 and TRBJ2-3, the full variable domain reads DGGITQSPKYLFRKEGQNVTLSCEQNLNHDAMYWYRQDPGQGLRLIYYSQIVNDFQKGDIAEGYSVSREKKESFPLTVTSAQKNPTAFYLCASSSAGTGFGDTQYFGPGTRLTVL.

The chain joins TRBV2 to TRBJ1-4; tentatively, D is TRBD1 (5 bases). Germline loops: CDR1 SNHLY, CDR2 FYNNEI. V lost 7 bases and J 7 bases, leaving 16 bases between the germline ends. There are 14 residues in the CDR3. The chain's CDR3 is CASKGSQGGEKLFF. DNA of the CDR3: TGTGCCAGCAAAGGATCGCAGGGAGGTGAAAAACTGTTTTTT. Full variable domain (remainder filled in from reference TRBV2 and TRBJ1-4): EPEVTQTPSHQVTQMGQEVILRCVPISNHLYFYWYRQILGQKVEFLVSFYNNEISEKSEIFDDQFSVERPDGSNFTLKIRSTKLEDSAMYFCASKGSQGGEKLFFGSGTQLSVL.

The chain recombines TRBV10-1 with TRBJ1-1; the D gene is possibly TRBD1 (5 bases). Germline CDR1 is WNHNN and CDR2 is SYGVQD (reference sequence). The CDR3 totals 13 residues. V lost 3 bases and J lost 7, with 12 bases in between. CDR3 in DNA: TGCGCCAGCAGTGATATATCGGGGGGTGAAGCTTTCTTT. It translates to CASSDISGGEAFF.

The chain has TRBV7-9 and TRBJ2-5; D may be TRBD2 (5 bases). V was pared by 5 bases and J by 1 base, with 14 bases between. CDR3 length: 15 residues. The V gene's germline CDR1 is SEHNR and CDR2 FQNEAQ (reference sequence). The CDR3, as DNA: TGTGCCAGCAGCCACGGGGAAGGCAGCCAAGAGACCCAGTACTTC. It specifies CASSHGEGSQETQYF. Full variable domain (missing parts from reference TRBV7-9 and TRBJ2-5): DTGVSQNPRHKITKRGQNVTFRCDPISEHNRLYWYRQTLGQGPEFLTYFQNEAQLEKSRLLSDRFSAERPKGSFSTLEIQRTEQGDSAMYLCASSHGEGSQETQYFGPGTRLLVL.

V gene TRBV11-3 combines with J gene TRBJ2-2; 8 nucleotides match TRBD2. V trimming: 5 bases; J trimming: 1 base; junction bases outside the gene matches: 12. The CDR3 consists of 18 residues. Germline CDR1 SGHNT, CDR2 YENEEA. CDR3 in amino acids: CASSNQAGVSGNTGELFF. CDR3 sequence (DNA): TGTGCCAGCAGCAATCAAGCGGGAGTATCAGGGAACACCGGGGAGCTGTTTTTT.

The chain couples TRBV19 to TRBJ1-5, with a possible D match to TRBD1 (5 bases). The V end was cut by 8 bases, the J end by 7 bases, with 15 bases between. Germline lookup yields CDR1 LNHDA and CDR2 SQIVND (reference sequence). The CDR3 contains 13 residues. CDR3 nucleotides: TGTGCCAGTTCAAGCGGGGGGAGGCAGCCCCAGCATTTT. Its translation is CASSSGGRQPQHF.

The chain uses TRBV7-9 and TRBJ2-7; 9 bases are a match to TRBD1. The trim removed 3 bases at V and 4 bases at J, leaving 1 base unmatched. The CDR3 has 13 residues. Germline-derived CDR1 and CDR2 are SEHNR and FQNEAQ (reference sequence). The DNA of the CDR3 is TGTGCCAGCAGCTTGACAGGGGGGTACGAGCAGTACTTC. Translated: CASSLTGGYEQYF.

The chain is built from TRBV28 and TRBJ2-2, with D perhaps matching TRBD1 (6 bases). Trimming shortened V by 5 bases and J by 3 bases, and 16 bases separated the two germline ends. CDR1 MDHEN and CDR2 SYDVKM come from the germline V gene. There are 16 residues in the CDR3. The CDR3 is CASSRPGQAYTGELFF. The CDR3 DNA reads as TGTGCCAGCAGTCGTCCGGGACAAGCTTACACCGGGGAGCTGTTTTTT.

The CDR3 DNA follows: TGTGCCAGCAGTTACTCCGGACAGTACACTGAAGCTTTCTTT. Translation: CASSYSGQYTEAFF. The chain links TRBV6-5 to TRBJ1-1; D is possibly TRBD1 (6 bases). Germline V gene data show CDR1 as MNHEY and CDR2 as SVGAGI. This CDR3 comprises 14 residues. V lost 0 bases and J 3 bases, leaving 8 bases between the germline ends.

The chain recombines TRBV27 with TRBJ2-1, with 8 bases matching TRBD1. The CDR3 contains 16 residues. CDR1 MNHEY and CDR2 SMNVEV come from the germline V gene (reference sequence). Losses at the gene ends were 3 bases for V and 5 bases for J; bases not matched to a gene: 9. This CDR3 is CASSFLRRGLNNEQFF. The CDR3 region has the DNA TGTGCCAGCAGTTTCCTCCGCAGGGGGCTTAACAATGAGCAGTTCTTC.

This chain connects TRBV9 to TRBJ1-2; D gene ambiguous. Looked up from germline, CDR1 is SGDLS and CDR2 is YYNGEE. This CDR3 is 13 amino acids long. The ends were cut back, 3 bases at V and 3 bases at J, with 9 bases in the middle. The chain's CDR3 is CASSDSRYYGYTF. As DNA, the CDR3 is TGTGCCAGCAGCGACTCGCGGTACTATGGCTACACCTTC.

With respect to this clone: The same CDR3 can be traced to other DNA sequences in this sample. This chain links TRBV9 with TRBJ2-2; D not resolved. Looked up from germline, CDR1 is SGDLS and CDR2 is YYNGEE. Trimming removed 0 bases from V and 4 bases from J, with 13 bases in between. This CDR3 is built from 16 residues. CDR3 protein: CASSVGPRTGTGELFF. CDR3 DNA sequence: TGTGCCAGCAGCGTAGGACCCAGAACGGGCACCGGGGAGCTGTTTTTT. Looking up the rest from reference TRBV9 and TRBJ2-2 gives the full variable domain: DSGVTQTPKHLITATGQRVTLRCSPRSGDLSVYWYQQSLDQGLQFLIQYYNGEERAKGNILERFSAQQFPDLHSELNLSSLELGDSALYFCASSVGPRTGTGELFFGEGSRLTVL.

The chain links TRBV27 to TRBJ2-3, with 8 positions matching TRBD2. The CDR3 covers 16 residues. The germline V gene encodes CDR1 MNHEY and CDR2 SMNVEV (reference sequence). CDR3 in amino acids: CGSGKIAGIGADTQYF. In DNA form, the CDR3 reads TGTGGCAGTGGAAAAATAGCGGGAATAGGAGCAGATACGCAGTATTTT.

The chain carries TRBV7-7 and TRBJ2-5, with 8 bases aligning to TRBD1. The CDR3 sequence is 13 residues long. CDR1 SSHAT and CDR2 FNYEAQ come from the germline V gene (reference sequence). Trimming removed 5 bases from V and 5 bases from J; junction bases left unmatched: 4. The CDR3 reads CASSTDRGETQYF. CDR3 sequence (DNA): TGTGCCAGCAGCACCGACAGGGGTGAGACCCAGTACTTC.